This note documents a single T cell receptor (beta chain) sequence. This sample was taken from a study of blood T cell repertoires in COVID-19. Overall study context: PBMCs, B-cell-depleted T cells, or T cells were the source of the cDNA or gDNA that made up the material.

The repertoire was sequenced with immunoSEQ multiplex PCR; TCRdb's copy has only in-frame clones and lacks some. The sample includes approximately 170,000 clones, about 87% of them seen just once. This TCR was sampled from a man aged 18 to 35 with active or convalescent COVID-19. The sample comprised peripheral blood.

CDR3 sequence: CASSQRDNYNSPLHF. CDR3 DNA sequence: TGTGCCAGCAGCCAACGGGACAACTATAATTCACCCCTCCACTTT. The chain is built from TRBV3-1 (or the pseudogene TRBV3-2) and TRBJ1-6; possible D gene TRBD1, 6 bases. In germline, CDR1 is LGHDT, CDR2 YNNKEL (reference sequence). The CDR3 consists of 15 residues. Trimming left V 2 bases short and J 3 bases short, with 8 bases between.